This TCR beta chain stems from a study of blood T cell repertoires in COVID-19. Study summary: Material from acute and convalescent COVID-19 was sourced from the United States, Italy and Spain. Sample material is recorded as cDNA or gDNA derived from T cells, B-cell-depleted T cells, or PBMCs.

As processed by the authors: Reference gene primer amplification yielded estimated nucleated cell counts. The repertoire was sequenced with immunoSEQ multiplex PCR; TCRdb's copy has only in-frame clones and lacks some. V and J calls plus clone size are reproduced from that table; the DNA served to infer D and trimming. This table holds 80,000 or so clones, 80% to 90% found once. For this clone: At one boundary the junction diverges from the germline segment, which might be a read error.

CDR1 and CDR2 (germline): MNHEY, SVGAGI. This CDR3 region has 15 residues. Sequenced sample: peripheral blood. The chain couples TRBV6-5 to TRBJ1-1; tentatively, D is TRBD1 (6 bases). This clonotype was sampled from a woman of 80 years or more with acute or convalescent COVID-19. The CDR3: CASSYSRQASTEAFF. Written as DNA, the CDR3 is TGTGCCAGCAGTTACTCGAGACAGGCCTCAACTGAGGCTTTCTTT.